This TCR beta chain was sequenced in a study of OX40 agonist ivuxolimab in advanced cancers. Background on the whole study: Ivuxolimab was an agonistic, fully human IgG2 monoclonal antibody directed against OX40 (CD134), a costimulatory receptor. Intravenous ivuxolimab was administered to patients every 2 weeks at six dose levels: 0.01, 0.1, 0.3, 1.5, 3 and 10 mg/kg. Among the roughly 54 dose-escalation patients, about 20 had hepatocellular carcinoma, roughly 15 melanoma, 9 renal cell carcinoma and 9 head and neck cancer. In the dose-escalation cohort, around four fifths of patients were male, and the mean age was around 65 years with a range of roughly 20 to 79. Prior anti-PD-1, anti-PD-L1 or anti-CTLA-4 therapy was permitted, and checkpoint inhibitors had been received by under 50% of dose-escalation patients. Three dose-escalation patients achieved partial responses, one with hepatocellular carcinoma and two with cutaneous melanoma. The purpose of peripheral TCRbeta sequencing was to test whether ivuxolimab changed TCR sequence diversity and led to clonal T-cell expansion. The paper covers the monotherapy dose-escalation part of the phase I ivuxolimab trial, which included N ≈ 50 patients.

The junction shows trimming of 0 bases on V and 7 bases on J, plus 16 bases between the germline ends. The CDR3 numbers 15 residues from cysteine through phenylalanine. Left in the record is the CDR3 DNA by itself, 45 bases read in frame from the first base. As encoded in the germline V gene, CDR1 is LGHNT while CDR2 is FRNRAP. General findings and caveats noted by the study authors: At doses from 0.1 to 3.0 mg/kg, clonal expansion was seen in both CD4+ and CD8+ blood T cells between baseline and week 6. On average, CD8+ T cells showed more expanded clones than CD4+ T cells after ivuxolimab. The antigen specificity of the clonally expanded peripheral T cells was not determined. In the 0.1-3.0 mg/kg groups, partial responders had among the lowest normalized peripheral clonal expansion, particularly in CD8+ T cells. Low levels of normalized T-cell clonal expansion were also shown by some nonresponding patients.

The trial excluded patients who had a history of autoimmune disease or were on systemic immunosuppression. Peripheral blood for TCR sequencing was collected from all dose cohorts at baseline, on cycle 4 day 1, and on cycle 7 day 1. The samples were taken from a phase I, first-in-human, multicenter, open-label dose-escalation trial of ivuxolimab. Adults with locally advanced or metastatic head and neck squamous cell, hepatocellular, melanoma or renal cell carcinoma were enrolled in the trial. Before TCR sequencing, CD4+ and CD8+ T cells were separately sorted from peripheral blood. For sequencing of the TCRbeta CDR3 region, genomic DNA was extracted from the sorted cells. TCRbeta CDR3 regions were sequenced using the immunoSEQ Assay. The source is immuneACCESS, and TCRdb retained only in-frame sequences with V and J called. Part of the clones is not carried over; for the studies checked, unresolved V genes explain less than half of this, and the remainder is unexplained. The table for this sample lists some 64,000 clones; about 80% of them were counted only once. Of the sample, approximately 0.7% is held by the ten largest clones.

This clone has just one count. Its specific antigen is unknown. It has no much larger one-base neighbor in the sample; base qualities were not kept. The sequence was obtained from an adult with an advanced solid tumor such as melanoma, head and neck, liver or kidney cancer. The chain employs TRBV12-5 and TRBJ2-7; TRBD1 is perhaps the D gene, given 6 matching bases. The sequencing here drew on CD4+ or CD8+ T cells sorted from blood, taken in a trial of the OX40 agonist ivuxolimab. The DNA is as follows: TGTGCTAGTGGTTTGGTCGAAAGGGGGTCCTGGGAGCAGTACTTC. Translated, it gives CASGLVERGSWEQYF.